The 21 T cell receptor beta chains in this list originate from one sample, sequenced in a study of technical replicates of blood from several donors. The assay was immunoSEQ multiplex PCR, and TCRdb's table has in-frame clones only and misses some. The data show some 98,000 clones, about 94% seen once. Sequenced material: T cells isolated from PBMCs. The source of these receptors is a human donor in good health.

About this clone itself: This same CDR3 is encoded by further DNA sequences in the sample. The rearrangement uses TRBV27 and TRBJ2-1, with 10 nucleotides matching TRBD2. The CDR3 consists of 16 residues. The germline V gene has CDR1 MNHEY and CDR2 SMNVEV (reference sequence). After removal of 8 bases from V and 7 bases from J, the junction contained 14 bases not matched to a gene. The CDR3 spells CASLPWASGRLNEQFF. The DNA for the CDR3 is TGTGCCAGCCTCCCTTGGGCTAGCGGGAGACTAAATGAGCAGTTCTTC.

This sequence joins TRBV29-1 and TRBJ2-3; TRBD2 aligns across 8 bases. There are 13 residues in the CDR3. CDR1 SQVTM and CDR2 ANQGSEA come from the germline V gene. V gave up 5 bases and J gave up 6 bases; unmatched junction bases: 7. The CDR3 loop reads CSVSSGGTDTQYF. The CDR3 DNA sequence: TGCAGCGTTTCAAGCGGGGGAACTGATACGCAGTATTTT.

The chain joins TRBV18 to TRBJ1-4; 7 nucleotides line up with TRBD1. J lost 5 bases, V lost 4 bases, and 7 bases had no gene match. CDR1 KGHSH and CDR2 LQKENI come from the germline V gene. The CDR3 sequence is 15 residues long. DNA of the CDR3: TGTGCCAGCTCACTAGCGGGACAGAGAAATGAAAAACTGTTTTTT. Translating gives CASSLAGQRNEKLFF.

The genes are TRBV7-9 and TRBJ2-5; no clear D. This CDR3 has 15 amino acids. The V end was cut by 5 bases, the J end by 0 bases, with 13 bases between. The germline V gene has CDR1 SEHNR and CDR2 FQNEAQ (reference sequence). This chain's CDR3 is CASSPRVEYQETQYF. The CDR3 DNA reads TGTGCCAGCAGCCCCCGAGTTGAGTACCAAGAGACCCAGTACTTC. The complete variable domain, with remaining parts taken from reference TRBV7-9 and TRBJ2-5, reads DTGVSQNPRHKITKRGQNVTFRCDPISEHNRLYWYRQTLGQGPEFLTYFQNEAQLEKSRLLSDRFSAERPKGSFSTLEIQRTEQGDSAMYLCASSPRVEYQETQYFGPGTRLLVL.

This chain connects TRBV2 to TRBJ2-1, with 10 positions matching TRBD1. V was clipped by 6 bases and J by 3 bases; unmatched bases: 5. Germline V gene lookup returns CDR1 SNHLY and CDR2 FYNNEI. The CDR3 has 15 amino acids. CDR3 region: CASSAGQGNYNEQFF. CDR3 nucleotide sequence: TGTGCCAGCAGCGCGGGACAGGGGAACTACAATGAGCAGTTCTTC.

This clone has a single count. V gene TRBV4-2 combines with J gene TRBJ2-7; the match to TRBD2 covers 11 bases. V shed 3 bases, J shed 6 bases, and the junction held 4 bases outside the gene matches. The germline V gene has CDR1 LGHNA and CDR2 YNFKEQ. This CDR3 comprises 14 residues. The CDR3: CASSQTSGIIEQYF. The CDR3 DNA reads as TGTGCCAGCAGCCAGACTAGCGGGATTATCGAGCAGTACTTC.

This rearrangement joins TRBV11-2 to TRBJ2-1; tentatively, D is TRBD1 (6 bases). This CDR3 is 13 amino acids long. Germline CDR1 and CDR2: SGHAT and FQNNGV. V was pared by 8 bases and J by 7 bases, with 15 bases between. The CDR3 region has the DNA TGTGCCAGCTCCCGGGGCCAGGGGAATGAGCAGTTCTTC. Protein sequence: CASSRGQGNEQFF.

This chain links TRBV5-1 with TRBJ1-1, with D tentatively TRBD1 (5 bases). V lost 1 base to trimming and J lost 3 bases, with 10 bases between them. Germline CDR1 and CDR2: SGHRS and YFSETQ. The CDR3 is made up of 14 amino acids. This CDR3 reads CASSLRGKHTEAFF. CDR3 coding DNA: TGCGCCAGCAGCTTGCGGGGGAAGCACACTGAAGCTTTCTTT. Drawing the rest from reference TRBV5-1 and TRBJ1-1, the complete variable domain is KAGVTQTPRYLIKTRGQQVTLSCSPISGHRSVSWYQQTPGQGLQFLFEYFSETQRNKGNFPGRFSGRQFSNSRSEMNVSTLELGDSALYLCASSLRGKHTEAFFGQGTRLTVV.

The gene calls are TRBV12-5 and TRBJ2-2; 8 bases are shared with TRBD1. The CDR3 length is 16 residues. Losses at the gene ends were 3 bases for V and 6 bases for J; bases not matched to a gene: 9. Germline CDR1 and CDR2: LGHNT and FRNRAP. The chain's CDR3 is CASGLKQGVKAGELFF. CDR3 coding DNA: TGTGCTAGTGGTTTAAAACAGGGGGTAAAGGCCGGGGAGCTGTTTTTT.

This chain links TRBV14 with TRBJ1-4; D gene ambiguous. This CDR3 comprises 16 residues. Germline V lookup: CDR1 SGHDN, CDR2 FVKESK. V was clipped by 0 bases and J by 4 bases, with 12 bases between them. The CDR3 loop reads CASSQDPRAGNEKLFF. For the CDR3, the DNA is TGTGCCAGCAGCCAAGACCCCCGGGCGGGTAATGAAAAACTGTTTTTT.

V gene TRBV19 combines with J gene TRBJ1-5; TRBD1 matches 7 bases. This CDR3 is built from 17 residues. In germline, CDR1 is LNHDA, CDR2 SQIVND (reference sequence). Unmatched junction bases numbered 14, after V lost 4 bases and J lost 5 bases. The CDR3 region is CASSTTLTGMIDQPQHF. The CDR3 DNA sequence: TGTGCCAGTAGTACCACCCTGACAGGGATGATCGATCAGCCCCAGCATTTT.

This clone was detected once. V is TRBV28 and J is TRBJ1-4; D is unclear. V was trimmed by 7 bases and J by 8 bases, leaving 8 bases between them. Germline lookup yields CDR1 MDHEN and CDR2 SYDVKM. The CDR3 runs to 11 residues. The DNA of the CDR3 is TGTGCCAGCAAATACGGGGAAAAACTGTTTTTT. It codes for CASKYGEKLFF.

The chain joins TRBV7-2 to TRBJ2-1, with D tentatively TRBD2 (5 bases). Germline V gene sequence: CDR1 SGHTA, CDR2 FQGNSA. The CDR3 is 13 amino acids. V was cut by 3 bases and J by 7 bases, with 10 bases left in between. The CDR3 loop reads CASSFFVANEQFF. The DNA of the CDR3 is TGTGCCAGCAGCTTTTTTGTAGCGAATGAGCAGTTCTTC.

This clone was counted a single time. The chain recombines TRBV10-2 with TRBJ2-2; a weak D match, TRBD1 (6 bases). The CDR3 sequence is 16 residues long. Germline-derived CDR1 and CDR2 are WSHSY and SAAADI. V lost 3 bases and J lost 0, with 11 bases in between. This CDR3 reads CASSDPGTTNTGELFF. DNA of the CDR3: TGCGCCAGCAGTGATCCCGGGACAACGAACACCGGGGAGCTGTTTTTT.

The rearrangement uses TRBV19 and TRBJ2-7, with TRBD1 matching over 7 bases. Per germline, CDR1 LNHDA and CDR2 SQIVND (reference sequence). The CDR3 is 14 residues long. The J segment lost 5 bases and the V segment lost 3 bases, leaving 7 bases of the junction unmatched. The CDR3 coding sequence is TGTGCCAGTAGTATTGGGCAGGGGGTGGACGAGCAGTACTTC. Its protein product is CASSIGQGVDEQYF.

The rearrangement joins TRBV13 to TRBJ2-1; the D gene is possibly TRBD2 (6 bases). V was clipped by 2 bases and J by 0 bases, with 14 bases between them. CDR3 length equals 17 residues. Germline V lookup: CDR1 PRHDT, CDR2 FYEKMQ (reference sequence). The CDR3: CASSLLVAESSYNEQFF. Written as DNA, the CDR3 is TGTGCCAGCAGCTTACTCGTAGCGGAGAGCTCCTACAATGAGCAGTTCTTC.

The rearrangement links TRBV14 to TRBJ2-1; 8 bases fit TRBD1. V shed 0 bases and J 8 bases; nucleotides not matched to a gene: 12. Germline V gives CDR1 SGHDN, CDR2 FVKESK. The CDR3 has 17 residues. The CDR3 protein is CASSQDRVGQGRHEQFF. The CDR3 nucleotides read TGTGCCAGCAGCCAAGATCGGGTTGGACAGGGAAGGCATGAGCAGTTCTTC.

The chain joins TRBV6-6 to TRBJ2-3, with 12 positions matching TRBD2. Germline V gene data show CDR1 as MNHNY and CDR2 as SVGAGI (reference sequence). The trim removed 6 bases at V and 6 bases at J, leaving 7 bases unmatched. CDR3 length: 15 residues. The CDR3 DNA follows: TGTGCCAGCAGCTATGGACTAGCGGGAACTGATACGCAGTATTTT. Translated: CASSYGLAGTDTQYF.

The chain couples TRBV15 to TRBJ2-1; the match to TRBD1 covers 9 bases. The germline gives CDR1 LNHNV, CDR2 YYDKDF (reference sequence). The length of the CDR3 is 13 residues. Trimming removed 1 base from V and 11 bases from J; junction bases left unmatched: 3. The CDR3 DNA reads as TGTGCCACCAGCAGAGGACAGGGGGTTCAGCAGTTCTTC. Translating it yields CATSRGQGVQQFF. Supplemented by reference TRBV15 and TRBJ2-1, the full variable domain reads DAMVIQNPRYQVTQFGKPVTLSCSQTLNHNVMYWYQQKSSQAPKLLFHYYDKDFNNEADTPDNFQSRRPNTSFCFLDIRSPGLGDTAMYLCATSRGQGVQQFFGPGTRLTVL.

The chain is built from TRBV4-2 and TRBJ2-1; 10 bases align to TRBD2. Germline V CDR1 and CDR2: LGHNA, YNFKEQ. The CDR3 loop spans 17 amino acids. Losses at the gene ends were 0 bases for V and 4 bases for J; bases not matched to a gene: 6. CDR3 bases: TGTGCCAGCAGCCAAGATAGGACTAGCGGAAATTACAATGAGCAGTTCTTC. Translating it yields CASSQDRTSGNYNEQFF.

This chain uses TRBV19 with TRBJ2-5; the match to TRBD1 covers 9 bases. V gave up 5 bases and J gave up 6 bases; unmatched junction bases: 10. Germline lookup yields CDR1 LNHDA and CDR2 SQIVND (reference sequence). This CDR3 is built from 15 residues. The CDR3 DNA reads TGTGCCAGTAGTTTTGACAGGGGGGTGTCAAAGACCCAGTACTTC. As protein: CASSFDRGVSKTQYF.